This T cell receptor beta chain was sequenced during a study of blood T cell repertoires in COVID-19. As originally analysed: Amplification from reference gene primers served as the basis for estimated nucleated cell counts. The data were produced by immunoSEQ multiplex PCR, yet TCRdb's version contains in-frame clones alone and is incomplete. V, J and clone size are those of that table, while D and trimming were read from the DNA. The sample carries 230,000 or so clones, roughly four fifths recorded once. The V end lost 9 bases, the J end lost 8 bases, and 5 bases lay between the germline ends. This CDR3 is built from 10 residues.

The chain has TRBV23-1 and TRBJ1-6; D is uncertain. TRBV23-1 is recorded as an ORF, its role being uncertain. This sequence originates from a man in his fifties or sixties with active or convalescent COVID-19. Sequencing was carried out using peripheral blood. CDR3 protein: CASEDSPLHF. CDR3 bases: TGCGCCAGTGAGGATTCACCCCTCCACTTT.